This T cell receptor (beta chain) originates from a study of T cells after yellow fever vaccination. Study-wide background: Researchers used SMART-Seq v4 Ultra Low Input to prepare fractions that had low cell numbers.

In making TCR cDNA, 5'RACE template switching added a universal primer site and UMIs to it. TCRdb ran MiXCR on the 5' RACE reads and lists one entry per CDR3 protein. The repertoire consists of about 340,000 distinct CDR3 sequences, with around 13% occurring once and the leading ten covering 3% to 4%. The V and J ends lost 2 bases and 5 bases respectively, with 11 bases between them. CDR3 length equals 13 residues. From germline, CDR1 is DFQATT and CDR2 SNEGSKA (reference sequence). Of note for this clonotype: Antigen specificity is unknown.

Points from the study as a whole: Weaker, the secondary response peaked sooner, at day 5 versus 15.

The clonotype originates from a man between 18 and 35 years old who received the YFV17D yellow fever vaccine. The sample here was CD4+ T cells sorted from PBMCs, taken 15 days after the yellow fever booster vaccination. The J gene is TRBJ2-3, the V gene TRBV20-1, with D possibly being TRBD2 (7 bases). In nucleotides, the CDR3 is TGCAGTGCTAGATCGGGGGGCATAGATACGCAGTATTTT. It yields the protein CSARSGGIDTQYF.